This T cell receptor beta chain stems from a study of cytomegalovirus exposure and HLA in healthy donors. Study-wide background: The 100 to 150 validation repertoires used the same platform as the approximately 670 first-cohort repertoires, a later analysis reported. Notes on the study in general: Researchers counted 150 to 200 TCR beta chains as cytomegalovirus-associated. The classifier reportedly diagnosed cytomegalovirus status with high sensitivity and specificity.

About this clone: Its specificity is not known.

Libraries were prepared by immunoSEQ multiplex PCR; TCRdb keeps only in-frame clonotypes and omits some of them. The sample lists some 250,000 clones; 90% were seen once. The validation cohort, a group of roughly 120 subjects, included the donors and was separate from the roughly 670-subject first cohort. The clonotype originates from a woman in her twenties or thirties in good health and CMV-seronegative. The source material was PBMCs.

The CDR3 is CASSSGLAGGSYNEQFF. The CDR3 nucleotides read TGTGCCAGCAGCTCGGGACTAGCGGGAGGTTCCTACAATGAGCAGTTCTTC. The J gene is TRBJ2-1, the V gene TRBV7-2; 15 nucleotides align to TRBD2. V shed 4 bases, J shed 1 base, and the junction held 2 bases outside the gene matches. The CDR3 spans 17 residues. Germline V gives CDR1 SGHTA, CDR2 FQGNSA.